This entry lists 26 T cell receptor beta chains sequenced from one sample in a study of CD4 T cells in relation to SARS-CoV-2 and coronaviruses. These receptors have no identified antigens. Here immunoSEQ multiplex PCR was the method, and the copy in TCRdb shows in-frame clones only, minus some. The sample shows about 15,000 clones, just under 80% of them seen only once. The unexposed donors gave CD4+ T cells in about 2010-2019, prior to COVID-19. After ten to eleven days of culture, CD4+ T cells were isolated. Material: CD4+ T cells from PBMCs, cultured in vitro. The source is a human donor in good health.

The CDR3 loop is CASSRSGTSSDTQYF. The DNA for the CDR3 is TGTGCCAGTAGCAGATCCGGGACTAGCTCAGATACGCAGTATTTT. The chain links TRBV19 to TRBJ2-3; 9 bases map to TRBD2. J gave up 4 bases and V 6 bases, and 8 bases lay outside the gene matches. CDR1 is LNHDA, CDR2 SQIVND, per germline (reference sequence). The CDR3 has 15 residues.

The chain links TRBV30 to TRBJ1-4; tentative D call: TRBD1 (6 bases). The CDR3 sequence is 13 residues long. Per germline, CDR1 GTSNPN and CDR2 SVGIG (reference sequence). The germline V and J ends were trimmed by 4 bases and 7 bases, with 13 bases remaining between them. DNA for the CDR3: TGTGCCTGGACAAGAAGGGGGGGTGAAAAACTGTTTTTT. It codes for CAWTRRGGEKLFF.

V gene TRBV3-1 (or the pseudogene TRBV3-2) combines with J gene TRBJ2-1, with unresolved D. V was clipped by 1 base and J by 0 bases, with 10 bases between them. The CDR3 has 16 residues. Germline V CDR1 and CDR2: LGHDT, YNNKEL (reference sequence). The CDR3 spells CASSQAGRSSYNEQFF. Written as DNA, the CDR3 is TGTGCCAGCAGCCAAGCCGGGCGAAGCTCCTACAATGAGCAGTTCTTC.

The chain is built from TRBV5-1 and TRBJ2-5; 13 nucleotides match TRBD2. The CDR3 covers 16 residues. V lost 4 bases and J lost 2; bases outside the gene matches: 5. From germline, CDR1 is SGHRS and CDR2 YFSETQ. The CDR3 protein is CASSTTSGRRQETQYF. For the CDR3, the DNA is TGCGCCAGCAGCACGACTAGCGGGAGGCGTCAAGAGACCCAGTACTTC. Together with reference TRBV5-1 and TRBJ2-5, the CDR3 gives the full variable domain: KAGVTQTPRYLIKTRGQQVTLSCSPISGHRSVSWYQQTPGQGLQFLFEYFSETQRNKGNFPGRFSGRQFSNSRSEMNVSTLELGDSALYLCASSTTSGRRQETQYFGPGTRLLVL.

The chain combines TRBV10-3 with TRBJ2-7; D call uncertain. Germline values: CDR1 ENHRY, CDR2 SYGVKD. The CDR3 is 14 residues long. The V gene lost 4 bases and the J gene lost 1 base, with 11 bases spanning the gap. The CDR3 loop is CAISGGSVSYEQYF. CDR3 sequence (DNA): TGTGCCATCAGTGGAGGTTCTGTGTCCTACGAGCAGTACTTC.

This clone was observed a few times. The chain recombines TRBV2 with TRBJ1-3; TRBD1 might be the D (6 bases). The CDR3 runs to 13 residues. Germline V CDR1 and CDR2: SNHLY, FYNNEI. The ends were cut back, 9 bases at V and 1 base at J, with 10 bases in the middle. The CDR3 protein is CARSQGSGNTIYF. The CDR3 DNA is TGTGCCAGATCGCAGGGGTCTGGAAACACCATATATTTT.

V and J are TRBV4-1 and TRBJ1-1; D is ambiguous. The CDR3 loop spans 13 amino acids. Germline CDR1 is MGHRA and CDR2 is YSYEKL. The V end was cut by 6 bases, the J end by 3 bases, with 11 bases between. This chain's CDR3 is CASSLNGDTEAFF. The CDR3, as DNA: TGCGCCAGCAGTCTCAATGGGGACACTGAAGCTTTCTTT.

This clone was recorded a few times. The chain is built from TRBV11-2 and TRBJ1-1; 7 bases match TRBD1. The germline V gene has CDR1 SGHAT and CDR2 FQNNGV. V was pared by 5 bases and J by 5 bases, with 5 bases of the junction left unmatched. The CDR3 is made up of 13 amino acids. The CDR3: CASSEGAGTEAFF. Here the CDR3 DNA reads TGTGCCAGCAGCGAGGGGGCCGGGACTGAAGCTTTCTTT.

The chain uses TRBV6-5 and TRBJ2-2, with TRBD1 matching 11 bases. The CDR3 contains 15 residues. With 6 bases clipped from V and 6 bases from J, the junction kept 6 bases outside the gene matches. Germline assignment: CDR1 MNHEY and CDR2 SVGAGI. In DNA form, the CDR3 reads TGTGCCAGCAGCCGGGACAGGGGGAATGCCGGGGAGCTGTTTTTT. As protein: CASSRDRGNAGELFF.

The V and J genes are TRBV21-1 and TRBJ1-1. TRBV21-1 is noted as a pseudogene. The CDR3 has 14 amino acids. The CDR3 reads CASSMGVMDTEAFF. The CDR3 DNA reads as TGTGCCAGCAGCATGGGAGTTATGGACACTGAAGCTTTCTTT.

The chain has TRBV5-1 and TRBJ2-1; 11 bases align to TRBD2. With 0 bases clipped from V and 6 bases from J, the junction kept 5 bases outside the gene matches. The CDR3 spans 16 residues. Germline V gives CDR1 SGHRS, CDR2 YFSETQ. This CDR3 reads CASSLGLAGLSNEQFF. The CDR3 DNA reads as TGCGCCAGCAGCTTGGGACTAGCGGGGCTAAGCAATGAGCAGTTCTTC.

The chain recombines TRBV18 with TRBJ2-7, with unresolved D. The V end was cut by 1 base, the J end by 0 bases, with 7 bases between. The CDR3 totals 14 residues. Germline V CDR1 and CDR2: KGHSH, LQKENI. The CDR3 loop reads CASSPLPGSYEQYF. CDR3 in DNA: TGTGCCAGCTCACCACTCCCTGGCTCCTACGAGCAGTACTTC.

This chain connects TRBV7-9 to TRBJ2-7, with a tentative D call TRBD1 (5 bases). Germline CDR1 reads SEHNR; CDR2 reads FQNEAQ (reference sequence). CDR3 length: 14 amino acids. V was pared by 1 base and J by 3 bases, with 10 bases between. The CDR3 bases are TGTGCCAGCAGCTTAGGTCAGGGCGACTACGAGCAGTACTTC. This sequence encodes CASSLGQGDYEQYF.

This chain joins TRBV29-1 and TRBJ2-3; the D gene is possibly TRBD1 (5 bases). CDR1 is SQVTM and CDR2 is ANQGSEA in the germline V gene. Trimming removed 3 bases from V and 4 bases from J, with 8 bases in between. The CDR3 sequence is 12 residues long. CDR3: CSVDQGADTQYF. The CDR3 DNA reads as TGCAGCGTTGATCAGGGCGCAGATACGCAGTATTTT.

This chain uses TRBV3-1 (or the pseudogene TRBV3-2) with TRBJ2-7; D uncertain. In germline, CDR1 is LGHDT, CDR2 YNNKEL (reference sequence). Trimming cost V 0 bases and J 0 bases, with 12 bases left between them. This CDR3 comprises 16 residues. The CDR3 spells CASSQDFSIASYEQYF. CDR3 DNA sequence: TGTGCCAGCAGCCAAGATTTTTCTATCGCCTCCTACGAGCAGTACTTC.

The chain couples TRBV12-5 to TRBJ2-5, with TRBD2 identical over 10 bases. V trimming: 7 bases; J trimming: 4 bases; junction bases outside the gene matches: 3. Germline V gene data show CDR1 as LGHNT and CDR2 as FRNRAP. The CDR3 is 13 residues long. DNA of the CDR3: TGTGCTAGTGCCCTAGCGGGAGTAGAGACCCAGTACTTC. It yields the protein CASALAGVETQYF.

This clone turned up a few times. The chain employs TRBV14 and TRBJ2-1; 8 positions match TRBD2. The CDR3 length is 15 residues. V gave up 4 bases and J gave up 5 bases; unmatched junction bases: 7. Germline lookup yields CDR1 SGHDN and CDR2 FVKESK. CDR3 region: CASSLAGYGNNEQFF. Here the CDR3 DNA reads TGTGCCAGCAGCCTAGCGGGATATGGGAACAATGAGCAGTTCTTC. Drawing the rest from reference TRBV14 and TRBJ2-1, the complete variable domain is EAGVTQFPSHSVIEKGQTVTLRCDPISGHDNLYWYRRVMGKEIKFLLHFVKESKQDESGMPNNRFLAERTGGTYSTLKVQPAELEDSGVYFCASSLAGYGNNEQFFGPGTRLTVL.

This clone has more than one count but fewer than ten. The chain employs TRBV7-9 and TRBJ1-2; maybe TRBD1 (5 bases). CDR3 length: 15 residues. Trimming stripped 1 base from V and 0 bases from J, with 9 bases between. Per germline, CDR1 SEHNR and CDR2 FQNEAQ (reference sequence). In nucleotides, the CDR3 is TGTGCCAGCAGCTTAGGGGGACGAACTAACTATGGCTACACCTTC. Encoded protein: CASSLGGRTNYGYTF. Together with reference TRBV7-9 and TRBJ1-2, the CDR3 gives the full variable domain: DTGVSQNPRHKITKRGQNVTFRCDPISEHNRLYWYRQTLGQGPEFLTYFQNEAQLEKSRLLSDRFSAERPKGSFSTLEIQRTEQGDSAMYLCASSLGGRTNYGYTFGSGTRLTVV.

The rearrangement uses TRBV20-1 and TRBJ1-2, with D unresolved. Germline V lookup: CDR1 DFQATT, CDR2 SNEGSKA (reference sequence). This CDR3 has 10 amino acids. V was cut by 3 bases and J by 6 bases, with 5 bases left in between. DNA of the CDR3: TGCAGTGCTAGTGGCGATGGCTACACCTTC. This gives the protein CSASGDGYTF.

The rearrangement uses TRBV6-6 and TRBJ1-3; D is uncertain. The CDR3 runs 13 residues. The V and J ends lost 6 bases and 4 bases respectively, with 10 bases between them. Germline loops: CDR1 MNHNY, CDR2 SVGAGI (reference sequence). The CDR3 reads CASSPRTGNTIYF. CDR3 in DNA: TGTGCCAGCAGCCCAAGAACGGGAAACACCATATATTTT.

The chain links TRBV19 to TRBJ1-1; perhaps TRBD1 as D (6 bases). There are 13 residues in the CDR3. V lost 5 bases, J lost 4 bases, and 11 bases lay in between. Germline CDR1 reads LNHDA; CDR2 reads SQIVND (reference sequence). CDR3 DNA sequence: TGTGCCAGTAGTGTACAGGGTCCCACTGAAGCTTTCTTT. Residues: CASSVQGPTEAFF.

The chain carries TRBV21-1 and TRBJ2-3; no check of the table's D call, TRBD2, against the DNA was made. TRBV21-1 is deemed a pseudogene. The CDR3 length is 17 residues. The CDR3, as DNA: TGTGCCAGCAGCCTTCGGACTCTAATCTATACCACAGATACGCAGTATTTT. As protein: CASSLRTLIYTTDTQYF.

The chain uses TRBV2 and TRBJ2-2, with 9 bases that match TRBD2. V shed 1 base and J 3 bases; nucleotides not matched to a gene: 3. Germline V gives CDR1 SNHLY, CDR2 FYNNEI. CDR3 length: 16 residues. CDR3 loop: CASSEVAGGYTGELFF. The DNA of the CDR3 is TGTGCCAGCAGTGAAGTGGCGGGAGGGTACACCGGGGAGCTGTTTTTT.

The chain joins TRBV2 to TRBJ1-4; the D gene is possibly TRBD1 (5 bases). Trimming cost V 6 bases and J 4 bases, with 9 bases left between them. The V gene's germline CDR1 is SNHLY and CDR2 FYNNEI. This CDR3 has 13 residues. The CDR3 nucleotides are TGTGCCAGCAGCGTCAGGGTTAATGAAAAACTGTTTTTT. Translated: CASSVRVNEKLFF.

This clone was observed a handful of times. This sequence joins TRBV4-2 and TRBJ1-2; 7 nucleotides line up with TRBD1. The CDR3 totals 14 residues. Germline CDR1 is LGHNA and CDR2 is YNFKEQ. Germline trimming cut 1 base from V and 6 bases from J; bases unmatched to any gene: 5. CDR3 sequence: CASSQGGQGDGYTF. The DNA of the CDR3 is TGTGCCAGCAGCCAAGGGGGCCAGGGGGATGGCTACACCTTC.

The V and J genes are TRBV12-3 or TRBV12-4 and TRBJ2-3; D is unresolved. This CDR3 contains 11 residues. V gave up 5 bases and J gave up 4 bases, with 4 bases separating them. CDR3 coding DNA: TGTGCCAGCAGTCGGTCAGATACGCAGTATTTT. It is translated as CASSRSDTQYF.